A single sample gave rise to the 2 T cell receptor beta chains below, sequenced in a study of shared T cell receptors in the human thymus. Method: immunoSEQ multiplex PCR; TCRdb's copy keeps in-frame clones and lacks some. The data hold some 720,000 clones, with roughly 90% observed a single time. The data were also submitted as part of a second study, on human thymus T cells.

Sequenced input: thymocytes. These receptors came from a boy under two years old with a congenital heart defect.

In DNA, the CDR3 is TGTGCCAGCAGCGCCCGGATCCGAGACGGGGAAAAACTGTTTTTT. Translated: CASSARIRDGEKLFF. This rearrangement joins TRBV7-9 to TRBJ1-4; D gene unclear. There are 15 residues in the CDR3. The V and J ends lost 5 bases and 8 bases respectively, with 18 bases between them. Germline assignment: CDR1 SEHNR and CDR2 FQNEAQ (reference sequence).

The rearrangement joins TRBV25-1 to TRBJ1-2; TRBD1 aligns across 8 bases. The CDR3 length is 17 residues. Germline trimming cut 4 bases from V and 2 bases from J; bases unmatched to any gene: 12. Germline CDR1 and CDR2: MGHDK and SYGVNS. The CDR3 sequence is CASSGKAGTGPNYGYTF. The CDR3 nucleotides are TGTGCCAGCAGTGGGAAAGCCGGGACAGGTCCAAACTATGGCTACACCTTC.